Listed below are T cell receptor beta chains from one sample, sequenced in a study of identical twins. Via MiXCR, TCRdb re-called the 5' RACE reads, giving one row per CDR3 protein. Altogether hundreds of thousands of distinct CDR3 sequences are present, less than 7% being singletons, with the ten largest covering 1.5% to 2%. The specimen sequenced was naive T cells sorted from blood. All receptors come from a man between 18 and 29 years old in good health. Both conserved end residues are part of each CDR3. A D gene is named only where the DNA matches it firmly. Clone size is stated in some rows and not others, as once, few, many or a class when expanded.

d_gene	v_gene	j_gene	abundance	CDR3nt	CDR3aa
NA	TRBV30	TRBJ2-2	NA	TGTGCCTGGGTACCTTATACGGGATCCGGGGAGCTGTTTTTT	CAWVPYTGSGELFF
TRBD2	TRBV5-1	TRBJ2-3	few	TGCGCCAGCAGCTTCAACACCGCTAGCGGGAGGGGGTCTACAGATACGCAGTATTTT	CASSFNTASGRGSTDTQYF
TRBD2	TRBV7-9	TRBJ2-2	NA	TGTGCCAGCAGCTCCACCCGGGGCGGGAGAGGCACCGGGGAGCTGTTTTTT	CASSSTRGGRGTGELFF
TRBD2	TRBV11-2	TRBJ2-2	many	TGTGCCAGCCGGCGGGAGGGATGGTCCACCGGGGAGCTGTTTTTT	CASRREGWSTGELFF
TRBD1	TRBV20-1	TRBJ1-1	few	TGCAGTGCTAGAGATTTAGATCAGGGGGCGACTGAAGCTTTCTTT	CSARDLDQGATEAFF
NA	TRBV2	TRBJ2-2	few	TGTGCCAGTCGGGTCCAAGGCGGGGAGCTGTTTTTT	CASRVQGGELFF
NA	TRBV6-1	TRBJ1-5	many	TGTGCCAGCAGTGGGACGATAGGTGTGAATCAGCCCCAGCATTTT	CASSGTIGVNQPQHF
NA	TRBV11-2	TRBJ1-6	many	TGTGCCAGCAGCTTAGAACGACAGGTACTCCACTTT	CASSLERQVLHF
NA	TRBV12-3/TRBV12-4	TRBJ2-1	many	TGTGCCAGCAGTTTAGGGGCGGGACTGGGCAATGAGCAGTTCTTC	CASSLGAGLGNEQFF
NA	TRBV10-3	TRBJ1-1	many	TGTGCCATCAGTGAACCGAACACTGAAGCTTTCTTT	CAISEPNTEAFF
TRBD1	TRBV6-1	TRBJ2-1	few	TGTGCCAGCAGTAGTAACAGGGGGCTGGGGCACAATTATGAGCAGTTCTTC	CASSSNRGLGHNYEQFF
NA	TRBV20-1	TRBJ1-6	NA	TGCAGTGCTAGAGATTCAGGGTTGATGAATTCACCCCTCCACTTT	CSARDSGLMNSPLHF
NA	TRBV6-1	TRBJ1-1	many	TGTGCCAGCGGGACGGGGGGACTCATGAACACTGAAGCTTTCTTT	CASGTGGLMNTEAFF
NA	TRBV2	TRBJ1-6	NA	TGTGCCGGCGGCGGTCCTAATTCACCCCTCCACTTT	CAGGGPNSPLHF
TRBD1	TRBV7-7	TRBJ2-5	NA	TGTGCCAGCAGCACCCGGACAGGAGAGACCCAGTACTTC	CASSTRTGETQYF
TRBD1	TRBV11-2	TRBJ1-5	many	TGTGCCAGCAGCGATGGGACAGATAGCAATCAGCCCCAGCATTTT	CASSDGTDSNQPQHF
TRBD2	TRBV3-1	TRBJ2-1	few	TGTGCCAGCAGCAAACCCCTAGCGGGAGTTAGGCATGAGCAGTTCTTC	CASSKPLAGVRHEQFF
TRBD1	TRBV29-1	TRBJ2-2	many	TGCAGCGCCCGGACAGGGGCCGGGGAGCTGTTTTTT	CSARTGAGELFF
NA	TRBV29-1	TRBJ1-1	many	TGCAGCGTTGCTACATATGAAGCTTTCTTT	CSVATYEAFF
NA	TRBV12-3/TRBV12-4	TRBJ2-3	few	TGTGCCAGCAGGAGCAGTATCTCACCAAGCACAGATACGCAGTATTTT	CASRSSISPSTDTQYF
NA	TRBV5-6	TRBJ2-7	many	TGTGCCAGCAGCTACCGGACAGTCTCCTACGAGCAGTACTTC	CASSYRTVSYEQYF
TRBD2	TRBV7-8	TRBJ2-1	NA	TGTGCCAGCAGCGTTAGCGGGGGCCTTTTCGATGAGCAGTTCTTC	CASSVSGGLFDEQFF
TRBD2	TRBV7-9	TRBJ2-1	many	TGTGCCACAGGACTATATCGGGAGGGTTTAGTCCATGAGCAGTTCTTC	CATGLYREGLVHEQFF
NA	TRBV5-1	TRBJ1-5	many	TGCGCCAGCAGCTTGATGCCCAATCAGCCCCAGCATTTT	CASSLMPNQPQHF
NA	TRBV24-1	TRBJ2-5	few	TGTGCCACCAGTGGGGGGTCGGCTTGGGAGACCCAGTACTTC	CATSGGSAWETQYF
NA	TRBV20-1	TRBJ1-5	NA	TGCAGTGCTCCATACCTAGGGGGGGATAGCAATCAGCCCCAGCATTTT	CSAPYLGGDSNQPQHF
NA	TRBV7-9	TRBJ2-3	many	TGTGCCAGCAGCTTAGATCAGGCAGATACGCAGTATTTT	CASSLDQADTQYF
NA	TRBV9	TRBJ2-6	few	TGTGCCAGCAGTCGAGACGATTGGGGGGCCAACGTCCTGACTTTC	CASSRDDWGANVLTF
NA	TRBV10-3	TRBJ2-2	many	TGTGCCATAGGGGTGTCCGGGGAGCTGTTTTTT	CAIGVSGELFF
TRBD1	TRBV12-3/TRBV12-4	TRBJ1-5	few	TGTGCCAGCAGCCGTCCCGACAGGGGTTTCAATCAGCCCCAGCATTTT	CASSRPDRGFNQPQHF
NA	TRBV7-9	TRBJ1-1	NA	TGTGCCAGCAGTTTTCCGGATGGGGGCTCAGCTTTCTTT	CASSFPDGGSAFF
NA	TRBV4-2	TRBJ2-7	NA	TGTGCCAGCAGCCAAGTAGAGGCGAGAAGGGAAACCTACGAGCAGTACTTC	CASSQVEARRETYEQYF
NA	TRBV29-1	TRBJ2-2	many	TGCAGCGTTCTCCAGGCCTTAAACACCGGGGAGCTGTTTTTT	CSVLQALNTGELFF
NA	TRBV5-2	TRBJ2-5	NA	TGTGCCAGCAGCCCGGGGGCTAGCGGGACCCAAGAGACCCAGTACTTC	CASSPGASGTQETQYF
TRBD2	TRBV5-1	TRBJ2-1	many	TGCGCCAGCAGCCTTAGCGGGACGGTGGACAATGAGCAGTTCTTC	CASSLSGTVDNEQFF
TRBD1	TRBV12-3/TRBV12-4	TRBJ2-7	many	TGTGCCAGCAGTTGGACAGGAGCCTACGAGCAGTACTTC	CASSWTGAYEQYF
TRBD1	TRBV29-1	TRBJ1-1	many	TGCAGCGTTGGCCAGGGGGGTAACACTGAAGCTTTCTTT	CSVGQGGNTEAFF
NA	TRBV11-2	TRBJ1-6	few	TGTGCCAGCAGCCTACACAGGATGGGGGCCTTCTCCTATAATTCACCCCTCCACTTT	CASSLHRMGAFSYNSPLHF
NA	TRBV12-3/TRBV12-4	TRBJ2-5	NA	TGTGCCAGCAACCTTTTCGGGAGCCAAGAGACCCAGTACTTC	CASNLFGSQETQYF
NA	TRBV19	TRBJ2-7	few	TGTGCCAGTAGTATCACAGGGATAGGACCCTACGAGCAGTACTTC	CASSITGIGPYEQYF